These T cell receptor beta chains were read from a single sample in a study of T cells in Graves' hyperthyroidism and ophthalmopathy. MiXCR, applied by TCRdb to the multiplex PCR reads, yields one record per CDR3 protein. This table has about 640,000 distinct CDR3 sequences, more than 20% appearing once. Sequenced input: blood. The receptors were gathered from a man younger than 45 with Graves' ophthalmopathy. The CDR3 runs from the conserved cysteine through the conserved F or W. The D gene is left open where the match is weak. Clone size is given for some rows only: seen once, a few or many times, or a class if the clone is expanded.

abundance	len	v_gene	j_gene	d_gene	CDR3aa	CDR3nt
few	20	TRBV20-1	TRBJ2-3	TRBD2	CSARDRGPEWVAGSLNTQYF	TGCAGTGCTAGAGATAGAGGACCAGAGTGGGTAGCGGGGTCGTTGAATACGCAGTATTTT
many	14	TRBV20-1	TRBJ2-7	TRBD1	CSAREGTGAFEQYF	TGCAGTGCTAGAGAGGGGACAGGAGCGTTCGAGCAGTACTTC
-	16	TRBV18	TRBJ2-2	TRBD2	CASSPLLAGGTGELFF	TGTGCCAGCTCACCTCTTCTAGCGGGAGGAACCGGGGAGCTGTTTTTT
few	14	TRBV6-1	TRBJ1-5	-	CATAQGRSNQPQHF	TGTGCCACAGCACAGGGACGTAGCAATCAGCCCCAGCATTTT
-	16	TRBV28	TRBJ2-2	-	CASKKDRAMNTGELFF	TGTGCCAGCAAAAAGGATCGAGCTATGAACACCGGGGAGCTGTTTTTT
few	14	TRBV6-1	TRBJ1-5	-	CASSGQVSNQPQHF	TGTGCCAGCAGTGGACAGGTTAGCAATCAGCCCCAGCATTTT
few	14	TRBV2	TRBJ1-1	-	CASSGFGEDTEAFF	TGTGCCAGCAGTGGATTTGGGGAGGACACTGAAGCTTTCTTT
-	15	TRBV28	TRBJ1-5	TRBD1	CASSGPTGRGQPQHF	TGTGCCAGCAGTGGCCCGACAGGGAGGGGACAGCCCCAGCATTTT
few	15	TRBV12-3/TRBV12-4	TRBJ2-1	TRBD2	CASSGGGGRVYEQFF	TGTGCCAGCAGTGGGGGTGGCGGGAGAGTTTATGAGCAGTTCTTC
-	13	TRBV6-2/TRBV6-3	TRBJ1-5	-	CASSYQGYQPQHF	TGTGCCAGCAGTTACCAGGGGTATCAGCCCCAGCATTTT
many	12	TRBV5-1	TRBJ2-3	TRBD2	CASWTSRGTQYF	TGCGCCAGTTGGACTAGTAGGGGTACGCAGTATTTT
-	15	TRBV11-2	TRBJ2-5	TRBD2	CASSLEAGVGETQYF	TGTGCCAGCAGCTTGGAGGCGGGAGTGGGGGAGACCCAGTACTTC
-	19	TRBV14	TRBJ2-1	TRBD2	CASSPRFKNGLAGVNEQFF	TGTGCCAGCAGCCCAAGGTTTAAGAATGGCCTAGCGGGAGTGAATGAGCAGTTCTTC
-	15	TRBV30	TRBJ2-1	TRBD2	CAPTGASGGYNEQFF	TGTGCCCCGACTGGGGCTAGCGGAGGGTACAATGAGCAGTTCTTC
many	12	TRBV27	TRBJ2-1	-	CATTAAYNEQFF	TGTGCCACCACGGCGGCCTACAATGAGCAGTTCTTC
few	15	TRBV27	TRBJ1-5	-	CASSLGRSSNQPQHF	TGTGCCAGCAGTTTGGGACGGTCGAGCAATCAGCCCCAGCATTTT
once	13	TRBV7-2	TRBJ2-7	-	CASSLFRADVQYF	TGTGCCAGCAGCTTATTCAGGGCGGACGTGCAGTACTTC
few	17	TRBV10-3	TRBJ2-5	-	CAISERSGGTVGETQYF	TGTGCCATCAGTGAGAGGTCGGGGGGCACGGTAGGAGAGACCCAGTACTTC
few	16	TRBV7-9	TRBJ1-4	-	CASSLGVTATNEKLFF	TGTGCCAGCAGCTTAGGGGTAACTGCAACTAATGAAAAACTGTTTTTT
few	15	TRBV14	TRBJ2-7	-	CASSQGNRVAYEQYF	TGTGCCAGCAGCCAGGGGAACAGGGTGGCCTACGAGCAGTACTTC
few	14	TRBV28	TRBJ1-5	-	CASRQGGTNQPQHF	TGTGCCAGCCGCCAGGGCGGGACCAATCAGCCCCAGCATTTT
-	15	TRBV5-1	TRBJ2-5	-	CASSPTGAFGETQYF	TGCGCCAGCAGCCCTACGGGGGCGTTCGGGGAGACCCAGTACTTC
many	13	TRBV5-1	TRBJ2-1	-	CASSSVTYNEQFF	TGCGCCAGCAGTAGCGTAACCTACAATGAGCAGTTCTTC
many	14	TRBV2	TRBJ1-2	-	CASSAAGANYGYTF	TGTGCCAGCAGTGCAGCTGGAGCTAACTATGGCTACACCTTC
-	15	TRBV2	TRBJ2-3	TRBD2	CASLLLAGVADTQYF	TGTGCCAGCTTGTTACTAGCGGGAGTCGCAGATACGCAGTATTTT
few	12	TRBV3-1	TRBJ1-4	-	CASLGANEKLFF	TGTGCCAGCCTGGGAGCAAATGAAAAACTGTTTTTT
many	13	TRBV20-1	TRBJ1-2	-	CSARDPGGFGYTF	TGCAGTGCTAGAGATCCTGGGGGTTTCGGCTACACCTTC
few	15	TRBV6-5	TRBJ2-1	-	CASSHPGHSSNEQFF	TGTGCCAGCAGCCATCCGGGACACAGTAGCAATGAGCAGTTCTTC
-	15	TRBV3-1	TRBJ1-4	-	CASSQDPGGDEKLFF	TGTGCCAGCAGCCAAGATCCAGGCGGGGACGAAAAACTGTTTTTT
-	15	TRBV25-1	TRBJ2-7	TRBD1	CASSVGRQGFYEQYF	TGTGCCAGCAGTGTCGGTCGACAGGGGTTCTACGAGCAGTACTTC
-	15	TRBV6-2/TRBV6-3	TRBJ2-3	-	CASSSSGYGTDTQYF	TGTGCCAGCAGTTCTTCCGGATACGGCACAGATACGCAGTATTTT
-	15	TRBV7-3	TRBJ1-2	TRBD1	CASSPGRGTDYGYTF	TGTGCCAGCAGTCCGGGACGCGGGACAGACTATGGCTACACCTTC
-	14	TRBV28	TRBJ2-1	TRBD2	CASTVGLAGAAQFF	TGTGCCAGCACCGTGGGACTAGCGGGAGCCGCCCAGTTCTTC
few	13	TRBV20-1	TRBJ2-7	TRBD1	CSARDTGGAEQYF	TGCAGTGCTAGAGACACAGGGGGCGCCGAGCAGTACTTC
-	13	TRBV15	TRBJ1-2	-	CATSRGQADGYTF	TGTGCCACCAGCAGAGGACAGGCTGATGGCTACACCTTC
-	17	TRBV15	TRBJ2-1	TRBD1	CATSRDRGDRGLYEQFF	TGTGCCACCAGCAGAGATCGAGGGGACAGGGGGCTCTATGAGCAGTTCTTC
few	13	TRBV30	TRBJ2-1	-	CAWSISSYNEQFF	TGTGCCTGGAGTATAAGCTCCTACAATGAGCAGTTCTTC